A selection of T cell receptor beta chains follows, all from one sample in a study of shared clonotypes between healthy human individuals. The protocol was immunoSEQ multiplex PCR, while the TCRdb copy is restricted to in-frame clones and leaves out a portion. The data hold roughly 86,000 clones, with around 68% observed a single time. Sequenced: memory CD8+ T cells sorted from blood. These receptors originate from a man aged 25-45 years in good health. Each CDR3 is given without its conserved first and last residue. Fields, in order: J gene, D gene, V gene, CDR3 protein. The D gene is left open where the match is weak.

J gene: TRBJ1-4
D gene: TRBD1
V gene: TRBV25-1
CDR3 protein: ASTGTGGTRGKLF

J gene: TRBJ1-4
D gene: NA
V gene: TRBV10-1
CDR3 protein: ASSESQSRQFLNEKLF

J gene: TRBJ2-1
D gene: TRBD2
V gene: TRBV5-6
CDR3 protein: ASSFLLAGDEQF

J gene: TRBJ2-1
D gene: TRBD1
V gene: TRBV4-1
CDR3 protein: ASSALTGGLYNEQF

J gene: TRBJ2-7
D gene: TRBD1
V gene: TRBV10-2
CDR3 protein: ASSETGTGYPYEQY

J gene: TRBJ2-2
D gene: TRBD1
V gene: TRBV4-1
CDR3 protein: ASSQDGTGVTGELF

J gene: TRBJ2-5
D gene: NA
V gene: TRBV7-8
CDR3 protein: ASSLTVGQETQY

J gene: TRBJ1-5
D gene: TRBD1
V gene: TRBV27
CDR3 protein: ASSRSKGARQPQH

J gene: TRBJ2-1
D gene: TRBD2
V gene: TRBV5-8
CDR3 protein: ASSLAGGLAGFEQF

J gene: TRBJ2-2
D gene: NA
V gene: TRBV5-1
CDR3 protein: ASSLAISGPGELF

J gene: TRBJ2-2
D gene: TRBD2
V gene: TRBV10-2
CDR3 protein: ASSESSLGLARA